This section outlines one TCR beta chain sequence together with its context. The antigen is unknown. All of the isolated RNA was reverse transcribed, so expressed TCRB transcripts were sequenced. Repertoires were generated with immunoSEQ multiplex PCR, while TCRdb's copy carries only in-frame clones and drops some. The sample holds approximately 160,000 clones, about 9.4% seen once. The record originates from a study of beta chain features in type 1 diabetes. The CDR3 consists of 14 residues. CDR1 is SGHTA, CDR2 FQGNSA, per germline. V lost 1 base and J lost 3, with 10 bases in between. Findings and caveats of the study: Significant though moderate, a shortening of TCRB CDR3s appeared in all four CD4+ subsets of Type 1 diabetes patients.

The sample consisted of central memory CD4+ T cells from blood. V and J are TRBV7-2 and TRBJ2-7; D uncertain. The clonotype originates from a man aged 30 to 45 with type 1 diabetes. CDR3 nucleotides: TGTGCCAGCAGCTTAGGCGGCAACATCTACGAGCAGTACTTC. It specifies CASSLGGNIYEQYF.